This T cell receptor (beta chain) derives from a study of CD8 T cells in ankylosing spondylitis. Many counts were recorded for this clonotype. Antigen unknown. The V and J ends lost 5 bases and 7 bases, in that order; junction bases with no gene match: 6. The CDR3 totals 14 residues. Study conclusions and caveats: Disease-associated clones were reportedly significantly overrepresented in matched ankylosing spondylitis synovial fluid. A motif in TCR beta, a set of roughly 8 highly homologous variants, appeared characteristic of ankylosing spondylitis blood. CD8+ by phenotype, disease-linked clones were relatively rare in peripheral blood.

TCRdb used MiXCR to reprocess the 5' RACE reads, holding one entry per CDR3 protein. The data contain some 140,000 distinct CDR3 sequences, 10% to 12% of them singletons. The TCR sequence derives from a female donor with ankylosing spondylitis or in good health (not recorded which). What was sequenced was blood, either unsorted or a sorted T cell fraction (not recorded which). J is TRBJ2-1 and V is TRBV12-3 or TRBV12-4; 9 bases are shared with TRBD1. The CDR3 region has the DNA TGTGCCAGCAGTCCGGGACAGGGTAGGAATGAGCAGTTCTTC. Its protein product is CASSPGQGRNEQFF.